Below, 28 T cell receptor beta chains from the same sample are listed, as sequenced in a study of blood T cell repertoires in COVID-19. Here immunoSEQ multiplex PCR was the method, and the copy in TCRdb shows in-frame clones only, minus some. The table lists 190,000 or so clones, roughly 81% of them singletons. The sequenced material came from peripheral blood. Source of these receptors: a woman aged 80 or older with COVID-19, enrolled during active disease.

The chain has TRBV5-4 and TRBJ2-6; 7 bases agree with TRBD1. This CDR3 has 16 amino acids. V was pared by 4 bases and J by 11 bases, with 15 bases of the junction left unmatched. CDR1 and CDR2 from the germline V gene are SGHNT and YYREEE (reference sequence). CDR3 bases: TGTGCCAGCAGCCTTGACAGGGCGAAGAGTACGTACGTCCTGACTTTC. This gives the protein CASSLDRAKSTYVLTF. Variable domain in full (rest from reference TRBV5-4 and TRBJ2-6): ETGVTQSPTHLIKTRGQQVTLRCSSQSGHNTVSWYQQALGQGPQFIFQYYREEENGRGNFPPRFSGLQFPNYSSELNVNALELDDSALYLCASSLDRAKSTYVLTFGAGSRLTVL.

The chain employs TRBV5-1 and TRBJ2-5; TRBD2 agrees at 10 bases. CDR1 is SGHRS and CDR2 is YFSETQ in the germline V gene. The CDR3 is made up of 16 amino acids. V was clipped by 3 bases and J by 0 bases; unmatched bases: 5. As DNA, the CDR3 is TGCGCCAGCAGCTCCTCAGCGGGAGGGTACCAAGAGACCCAGTACTTC. It translates to CASSSSAGGYQETQYF.

This clone was observed a handful of times. The rearrangement joins TRBV5-4 to TRBJ2-1; a weak D match, TRBD2 (7 bases). This CDR3 has 16 amino acids. V lost 4 bases to trimming and J lost 7 bases, with 21 bases between them. Germline lookup yields CDR1 SGHNT and CDR2 YYREEE (reference sequence). Written as DNA, the CDR3 is TGTGCCAGCAGCCCAAACAGGGAGGGTGCATTAAATGAGCAGTTCTTC. Its protein is CASSPNREGALNEQFF. Based on the CDR3 plus reference TRBV5-4 and TRBJ2-1, the full variable domain is ETGVTQSPTHLIKTRGQQVTLRCSSQSGHNTVSWYQQALGQGPQFIFQYYREEENGRGNFPPRFSGLQFPNYSSELNVNALELDDSALYLCASSPNREGALNEQFFGPGTRLTVL.

The sample holds one count of this clone. The chain joins TRBV19 to TRBJ2-5; D call uncertain. V gave up 5 bases and J gave up 4 bases, with 11 bases separating them. The CDR3 runs 13 residues. CDR1 is LNHDA, CDR2 SQIVND, per germline (reference sequence). CDR3 DNA: TGTGCCAGTAGTGCTAATACCGGAGAGACCCAGTACTTC. The encoded protein is CASSANTGETQYF.

The V and J genes are TRBV23-1 and TRBJ2-7, with D hard to call. TRBV23-1 is placed among ORFs of uncertain function. The ends were cut back, 4 bases at V and 6 bases at J, with 10 bases in the middle. The CDR3 loop spans 12 amino acids. The CDR3 protein is CASSRERCEQYF. CDR3 in DNA: TGCGCCAGCAGTCGAGAACGTTGCGAGCAGTACTTC.

The chain is built from TRBV5-4 and TRBJ2-3, with D perhaps TRBD2 (5 bases). Trimming took 4 bases from V and 2 from J, leaving 11 bases between them. The germline CDR1 and CDR2 sequences are SGHNT and YYREEE (reference sequence). The CDR3 totals 14 residues. The CDR3 loop is CASSRDSTTDTQYF. As DNA, the CDR3 is TGTGCCAGCAGCCGGGATTCTACCACAGATACGCAGTATTTT.

The V and J genes are TRBV11-2 and TRBJ1-1; no clear D gene. The CDR3 loop spans 15 amino acids. Germline V gene lookup returns CDR1 SGHAT and CDR2 FQNNGV. V lost 3 bases to trimming and J lost 3 bases, with 14 bases between them. The CDR3 region has the DNA TGTGCCAGCAGCTTGGCCATTGGTGGGCACACTGAAGCTTTCTTT. It codes for CASSLAIGGHTEAFF.

This clone was recorded once. The chain couples TRBV4-1 to TRBJ1-2; 10 bases map to TRBD1. With 6 bases clipped from V and 8 bases from J, the junction kept 12 bases outside the gene matches. The germline V gene encodes CDR1 MGHRA and CDR2 YSYEKL. The CDR3 totals 15 residues. The CDR3 coding sequence is TGCGCCAGCAGTCCACACGGACAGGGGGTCGGCGGCTACACCTTC. Its protein product is CASSPHGQGVGGYTF.

This clone was counted a few times. The chain couples TRBV5-1 to TRBJ1-3; D gene unclear. Germline CDR1 is SGHRS and CDR2 is YFSETQ. V was trimmed by 2 bases and J by 4 bases, leaving 10 bases between them. CDR3 size: 14 residues. CDR3 in amino acids: CASSLTGNGNTIYF. CDR3 DNA: TGCGCCAGCAGCTTAACCGGGAACGGAAACACCATATATTTT.

The chain carries TRBV7-3 and TRBJ2-1; TRBD2 aligns across 11 bases. CDR1 and CDR2 (germline): SGHTA, FQGTGA. This CDR3 spans 16 amino acids. Trimming at V came to 3 bases and at J to 7 bases, leaving 8 bases not matched to a gene. Written as DNA, the CDR3 is TGTGCCAGCAGCTTCAATAGCGGGGGGGCCTCAAATGAGCAGTTCTTC. The encoded protein is CASSFNSGGASNEQFF.

The chain recombines TRBV5-1 with TRBJ2-7; 8 bases are a match to TRBD1. The germline CDR1 and CDR2 sequences are SGHRS and YFSETQ. The CDR3 runs 14 residues. With 0 bases clipped from V and 6 bases from J, the junction kept 5 bases outside the gene matches. In DNA, the CDR3 is TGCGCCAGCAGCTTGGTCAGGGGGCAAAGCGAGCAGTACTTC. Translated: CASSLVRGQSEQYF.

This chain connects TRBV7-8 to TRBJ1-5, with TRBD1 identical over 11 bases. Germline V gene lookup returns CDR1 SGHVS and CDR2 FQNEAQ. This CDR3 comprises 16 residues. V lost 5 bases and J lost 4; bases outside the gene matches: 7. Here the CDR3 reads CASSVDRGLGNQPQHF. DNA for the CDR3: TGTGCCAGCAGCGTGGACAGGGGGCTTGGGAATCAGCCCCAGCATTTT.

The chain recombines TRBV7-9 with TRBJ2-2; TRBD2 matches 9 bases. CDR1 and CDR2 from the germline V gene are SEHNR and FQNEAQ (reference sequence). The J segment lost 7 bases and the V segment lost 6 bases, leaving 6 bases of the junction unmatched. The CDR3 length is 14 residues. The CDR3 sequence is CASRSSGKGGELFF. Here the CDR3 DNA reads TGTGCCAGCAGGTCTAGCGGGAAGGGCGGGGAGCTGTTTTTT. Variable domain in full (rest from reference TRBV7-9 and TRBJ2-2): DTGVSQNPRHKITKRGQNVTFRCDPISEHNRLYWYRQTLGQGPEFLTYFQNEAQLEKSRLLSDRFSAERPKGSFSTLEIQRTEQGDSAMYLCASRSSGKGGELFFGEGSRLTVL.

The chain carries TRBV6-5 and TRBJ2-7; TRBD1 agrees at 7 bases. The CDR3 runs to 15 residues. J lost 0 bases, V lost 5 bases, and 7 bases had no gene match. Germline V lookup: CDR1 MNHEY, CDR2 SVGAGI. The CDR3 loop is CASSRPGQSSYEQYF. CDR3 DNA sequence: TGTGCCAGCAGTCGACCGGGACAGAGCTCCTACGAGCAGTACTTC.

This chain uses TRBV5-6 with TRBJ1-2; D is perhaps TRBD1 (6 bases). V shed 1 base and J shed 7 bases, with 8 bases lying between them. The CDR3 loop spans 12 amino acids. CDR1 and CDR2 (germline): SGHDT, YYEEEE. CDR3 DNA: TGTGCCAGCAGCTTGCCCAGGGGTGGCTACACCTTC. Protein: CASSLPRGGYTF.

The chain employs TRBV27 and TRBJ2-2; 14 bases map to TRBD2. This CDR3 comprises 18 residues. The V segment lost 6 bases and the J segment 8 bases; nucleotides outside the gene matches: 14. The germline gives CDR1 MNHEY, CDR2 SMNVEV (reference sequence). The CDR3 protein is CASSRSVGTSGRRGELFF. Here the CDR3 DNA reads TGTGCCAGCAGCCGCTCGGTCGGGACTAGCGGGAGAAGGGGGGAGCTGTTTTTT.

The chain has TRBV5-4 and TRBJ2-3, with 8 bases aligning to TRBD1. The CDR3 is made up of 15 amino acids. The J segment lost 2 bases and the V segment lost 0 bases, leaving 2 bases of the junction unmatched. The germline CDR1 and CDR2 sequences are SGHNT and YYREEE (reference sequence). CDR3 loop: CASSLDRGITDTQYF. The DNA of the CDR3 is TGTGCCAGCAGCTTGGACAGGGGGATCACAGATACGCAGTATTTT.

The chain links TRBV6-1 to TRBJ1-1, with D possibly matching TRBD1 (5 bases). The CDR3 contains 14 residues. Germline CDR1 is MNHNS and CDR2 is SASEGT. Trimming stripped 0 bases from V and 7 bases from J, with 12 bases between. CDR3 residues: CASSEAGTLVEAFF. The CDR3 DNA reads TGTGCCAGCAGTGAAGCCGGGACTCTGGTTGAAGCTTTCTTT.

The V and J genes are TRBV6-2 or TRBV6-3 and TRBJ1-2, with 8 bases fitting TRBD1. Germline values: CDR1 MNHEY, CDR2 SVGEGT. The junction had 14 bases not matched to a gene; V was cut back by 6 bases and J by 8 bases. CDR3 length: 15 amino acids. The CDR3 spells CASSQTGQGSQGYTF. CDR3 DNA: TGTGCCAGCAGCCAAACCGGACAGGGAAGCCAAGGCTACACCTTC.

The chain joins TRBV27 to TRBJ2-1, with 12 bases that match TRBD2. The CDR3 contains 16 residues. Germline loops: CDR1 MNHEY, CDR2 SMNVEV (reference sequence). The ends lost 6 bases at V and 3 bases at J; junction bases unmatched: 6. The CDR3 region has the DNA TGTGCCAGCAGCGGACTAGCGGGAAAATTCTACAATGAGCAGTTCTTC. Protein: CASSGLAGKFYNEQFF.

The table lists this clone with a few counts. This chain joins TRBV7-2 and TRBJ2-7; TRBD2 matches at 11 bases. CDR1 and CDR2 from the germline V gene are SGHTA and FQGNSA. Germline trimming cut 1 base from V and 5 bases from J; bases unmatched to any gene: 4. The CDR3 totals 15 residues. CDR3 amino acids: CASSLVAGGPHEQYF. CDR3 bases: TGTGCCAGCAGCTTAGTAGCGGGGGGGCCCCACGAGCAGTACTTC.

V gene TRBV6-5 combines with J gene TRBJ2-5; TRBD1 matches 10 bases. Germline-derived CDR1 and CDR2 are MNHEY and SVGAGI. The CDR3 has 14 amino acids. V gave up 5 bases and J gave up 4 bases; unmatched junction bases: 4. The chain's CDR3 is CASSLGTGVETQYF. CDR3 nucleotide sequence: TGTGCCAGCAGTCTGGGGACAGGGGTAGAGACCCAGTACTTC.

This clone was counted a few times. The chain combines TRBV30 with TRBJ2-7; TRBD2 agrees at 7 bases. The ends lost 0 bases at V and 3 bases at J; junction bases unmatched: 14. The CDR3 loop spans 17 amino acids. Per the germline V gene, CDR1 is GTSNPN and CDR2 is SVGIG (reference sequence). CDR3 in amino acids: CAWSVAPPAGFYYEQYF. The CDR3 DNA is TGTGCCTGGAGTGTAGCCCCTCCAGCGGGATTCTACTACGAGCAGTACTTC.

V and J are TRBV11-2 and TRBJ1-3; D uncertain. V was pared by 4 bases and J by 5 bases, with 6 bases between. The CDR3 sequence is 12 residues long. CDR1 SGHAT and CDR2 FQNNGV come from the germline V gene. This chain's CDR3 is CASSSTRNTIYF. The CDR3 DNA is TGTGCCAGCAGCTCAACAAGAAACACCATATATTTT.

A note on this clone: The junction departs from germline at one end; a sequencing error may be responsible. The rearrangement links TRBV11-3 to TRBJ1-1; tentatively, D is TRBD1 (5 bases). Germline assignment: CDR1 SGHNT and CDR2 YENEEA. This CDR3 is 13 amino acids long. CDR3 protein: CTSSYQGNTEAFF. CDR3 DNA sequence: TGTACCAGCAGCTATCAGGGGAACACTGAAGCTTTCTTT.

The chain uses TRBV6-5 and TRBJ2-7; maybe TRBD1 (7 bases). V lost 8 bases, J lost 1 base, and 9 bases lay in between. Germline CDR1 MNHEY, CDR2 SVGAGI. The CDR3 sequence is 12 residues long. The CDR3 is CASSGGSYEQYF. CDR3 DNA sequence: TGTGCCAGCTCAGGGGGGTCCTACGAGCAGTACTTC.

This CDR3 is CTSSHGSRTGTTEETQYF. In nucleotides, the CDR3 is TGCACCAGCAGCCACGGGAGTAGAACCGGGACTACAGAAGAGACCCAGTACTTC. The V and J genes are TRBV1 and TRBJ2-5; the D segment call TRBD2 is taken from the table without a DNA check. TRBV1 has pseudogene status. CDR3 length: 18 amino acids.

The chain joins TRBV18 to TRBJ1-2, with D unresolved. Trimming took 2 bases from V and 4 from J, leaving 17 bases between them. The germline CDR1 and CDR2 sequences are KGHSH and LQKENI. The CDR3 contains 16 residues. For the CDR3, the DNA is TGTGCCAGCTCACCAGATACCGGGGAACCCCGCTATGGCTACACCTTC. Translating it yields CASSPDTGEPRYGYTF.